These 20 T cell receptor beta chains were all obtained from the same sample, sequenced in a study of blood T cell repertoires in COVID-19. Measured with immunoSEQ multiplex PCR; TCRdb has only the in-frame clones, and not every one. Altogether 250,000 or so clones are present, 65% to 85% being singletons, with the ten largest covering roughly 3.1%. The sequencing input was PBMCs or T cells enriched from blood (not recorded which). These receptors came from a man aged 50-59 years who had recovered from COVID-19.

The chain joins TRBV6-5 to TRBJ2-7; 7 positions match TRBD2. The V gene's germline CDR1 is MNHEY and CDR2 SVGAGI. CDR3 length equals 14 residues. J lost 0 bases, V lost 7 bases, and 6 bases had no gene match. The CDR3 reads CASKGRELSYEQYF. The DNA of the CDR3 is TGTGCCAGCAAAGGGCGGGAGCTCTCCTACGAGCAGTACTTC.

The chain combines TRBV5-1 with TRBJ2-3; D perhaps matches TRBD2 (5 bases). The CDR3 has 14 residues. Trimming left V 5 bases short and J 7 bases short, with 17 bases between. Germline CDR1 and CDR2: SGHRS and YFSETQ. CDR3 protein: CASSPMGDRNTQYF. The CDR3 region has the DNA TGCGCCAGCAGTCCTATGGGAGACCGGAATACGCAGTATTTT.

The chain employs TRBV5-4 and TRBJ1-2; perhaps TRBD1 as D (5 bases). The CDR3 has 14 residues. Germline CDR1 reads SGHNT; CDR2 reads YYREEE (reference sequence). Trimming removed 0 bases at V and 4 bases at J, with 10 bases between. Here the CDR3 DNA reads TGTGCCAGCAGCTTGGAGCGCAGGGCCTATGGCTACACCTTC. It codes for CASSLERRAYGYTF. The full variable domain, with the rest looked up from reference TRBV5-4 and TRBJ1-2, is ETGVTQSPTHLIKTRGQQVTLRCSSQSGHNTVSWYQQALGQGPQFIFQYYREEENGRGNFPPRFSGLQFPNYSSELNVNALELDDSALYLCASSLERRAYGYTFGSGTRLTVV.

The chain has TRBV5-1 and TRBJ2-7; the D gene is possibly TRBD2 (6 bases). V was trimmed by 4 bases and J by 7 bases, leaving 18 bases between them. Germline V CDR1 and CDR2: SGHRS, YFSETQ. This CDR3 has 14 amino acids. CDR3 protein: CASSKHREQGEQYF. The CDR3 bases are TGCGCCAGCAGCAAACACCGGGAGCAAGGGGAGCAGTACTTC.

The J gene is TRBJ2-5, the V gene TRBV9, with 7 bases identical to TRBD1. This CDR3 has 15 amino acids. CDR1 is SGDLS, CDR2 YYNGEE, per germline. V dropped 4 bases and J dropped 3; count of bases not matched to a gene: 9. The CDR3 coding sequence is TGTGCCAGCAGCACTCACCGGGACAGAAAAGAGACCCAGTACTTC. Residues: CASSTHRDRKETQYF.

This chain connects TRBV19 to TRBJ1-1, with D perhaps TRBD1 (6 bases). CDR3 length equals 11 residues. Germline lookup yields CDR1 LNHDA and CDR2 SQIVND (reference sequence). V was trimmed by 8 bases and J by 6 bases, leaving 10 bases between them. CDR3 region: CASYRDSEAFF. The CDR3 bases are TGTGCCAGTTACAGGGATTCTGAAGCTTTCTTT.

This clone was counted once. V usage is TRBV27 and J usage is TRBJ1-6, with 8 positions matching TRBD1. The CDR3 is 16 residues long. Unmatched junction bases numbered 13, after V lost 5 bases and J lost 10 bases. CDR1 is MNHEY and CDR2 is SMNVEV in the germline V gene (reference sequence). In DNA form, the CDR3 reads TGTGCCAGCAGTCGGAGAATGGGACAGGCCTACTCACCCCTCCACTTT. Amino acids: CASSRRMGQAYSPLHF.

This chain connects TRBV4-3 to TRBJ2-1, with TRBD2 matching 8 bases. J gave up 6 bases and V 3 bases, and 4 bases lay outside the gene matches. The germline V gene encodes CDR1 LGHNA and CDR2 YSLEER. This CDR3 comprises 14 residues. CDR3 sequence reads: CASSHRGGPNEQFF. The DNA for the CDR3 is TGCGCCAGCAGCCACCGGGGGGGCCCCAATGAGCAGTTCTTC.

The V call is TRBV29-1, the J call TRBJ2-7; 10 bases agree with TRBD1. The CDR3 is made up of 12 amino acids. V lost 4 bases, J lost 7 bases, and 4 bases stayed unmatched. Germline-derived CDR1 and CDR2 are SQVTM and ANQGSEA. The DNA of the CDR3 is TGCAGCGTTGGGGGACAGGGGAAGGAGCAGTACTTC. Amino acids: CSVGGQGKEQYF.

The J gene is TRBJ1-5, the V gene TRBV19, with TRBD1 as a possible D gene (5 bases). V gave up 8 bases and J gave up 4 bases, with 18 bases separating them. The CDR3 is made up of 15 amino acids. The V gene's germline CDR1 is LNHDA and CDR2 SQIVND (reference sequence). The CDR3 sequence: CASRMIDSTNQPQHF. DNA for the CDR3: TGTGCCAGTCGAATGATAGACAGCACTAATCAGCCCCAGCATTTT.

This chain links TRBV12-3 or TRBV12-4 with TRBJ1-4, with 9 positions matching TRBD1. J gave up 7 bases and V 7 bases, and 4 bases lay outside the gene matches. This CDR3 is 13 amino acids long. The CDR3: CASTRQGGEKLFF. The CDR3 nucleotides are TGTGCCAGCACCCGACAGGGGGGTGAAAAACTGTTTTTT.

The chain joins TRBV12-5 to TRBJ1-1; D unclear. Trimming pared 11 bases from V and 11 bases from J, leaving 12 bases between. The CDR3 runs to 9 residues. Germline V CDR1 and CDR2: LGHNT, FRNRAP. The CDR3 sequence is CAVSGGAFF. CDR3 bases: TGTGCTGTCTCCGGCGGGGCTTTCTTT.

In this sample, this clone turned up a few times. The chain uses TRBV7-9 and TRBJ2-1; the D is unclear. V was clipped by 2 bases and J by 15 bases, with 14 bases between them. Germline CDR1 and CDR2: SEHNR and FQNEAQ (reference sequence). CDR3 length: 12 residues. CDR3 sequence: CASSLKAGSPFF. CDR3 DNA: TGTGCCAGCAGCTTAAAGGCAGGATCACCGTTCTTC.

The V gene is TRBV7-3, the J gene TRBJ2-2; 9 bases fit TRBD1. CDR1 SGHTA and CDR2 FQGTGA come from the germline V gene. Germline trimming cut 5 bases from V and 5 bases from J; bases unmatched to any gene: 9. This CDR3 comprises 16 residues. The CDR3 spells CASSPSRDRDTGELFF. Here the CDR3 DNA reads TGTGCCAGCAGCCCGTCCCGGGACAGGGATACCGGGGAGCTGTTTTTT.

The V call is TRBV5-4, the J call TRBJ1-5; D gene uncertain. Germline V gene data show CDR1 as SGHNT and CDR2 as YYREEE (reference sequence). The CDR3 length is 15 residues. V dropped 0 bases and J dropped 2 bases, with 9 bases sitting between them. The DNA of the CDR3 is TGTGCCAGCAGCTTGGACCAGGCCCGCAATCAGCCCCAGCATTTT. Its protein is CASSLDQARNQPQHF.

The chain uses TRBV29-1 and TRBJ1-1, with D unresolved. Trimming shortened V by 6 bases and J by 3 bases, and 17 bases separated the two germline ends. This CDR3 is 14 amino acids long. CDR1 and CDR2 (germline): SQVTM, ANQGSEA. CDR3 protein: CSVVPGAWDTEAFF. The CDR3 DNA follows: TGCAGCGTCGTGCCAGGCGCATGGGACACTGAAGCTTTCTTT.

The CDR3 DNA reads TGTGCCAGCAGTTTTGCGGTGAACACTGAAGCTTTCTTT. Its translation is CASSFAVNTEAFF. This chain joins TRBV28 and TRBJ1-1, with D hard to call. Trimming cost V 3 bases and J 0 bases, with 5 bases left between them. The CDR3 length is 13 residues. Germline-derived CDR1 and CDR2 are MDHEN and SYDVKM.

CDR3 sequence reads: CASSLGHRDYGYTF. The CDR3 bases are TGTGCCAGCAGCTTAGGACACAGGGACTATGGCTACACCTTC. The chain is built from TRBV7-8 and TRBJ1-2, with D possibly matching TRBD1 (6 bases). Deletions cut 1 base from V and 3 bases from J, with 9 bases between. CDR1 and CDR2 (germline): SGHVS, FQNEAQ. This CDR3 comprises 14 residues.

This chain joins TRBV6-6 and TRBJ2-7, with unresolved D. The CDR3 is 13 residues long. With 9 bases removed from V and 3 bases from J, the gap between germline ends came to 15 bases. Germline V gene sequence: CDR1 MNHNY, CDR2 SVGAGI (reference sequence). CDR3 in amino acids: CASLSALDYEQYF. In DNA form, the CDR3 reads TGTGCCAGTCTTTCCGCCCTAGACTACGAGCAGTACTTC.

V and J are TRBV5-6 and TRBJ2-3, with 7 positions matching TRBD2. Losses at the gene ends were 2 bases for V and 2 bases for J; bases not matched to a gene: 2. This CDR3 has 14 residues. Germline V gene sequence: CDR1 SGHDT, CDR2 YYEEEE. For the CDR3, the DNA is TGTGCCAGCAGCTTAGGACTAGTCACAGATACGCAGTATTTT. Protein: CASSLGLVTDTQYF.